Given below is one T cell receptor (beta chain) in context. The sample originates from a study of blood T cell repertoires in COVID-19. Study-level information: COVID-19 samples from acute and convalescent phases originated in the United States, Italy and Spain.

The CDR3 has 15 amino acids. The germline V gene encodes CDR1 SGHVS and CDR2 FQNEAQ. V was pared by 8 bases and J by 2 bases, with 15 bases between. The authors' processing: Amplification from reference gene primers served as the basis for estimated nucleated cell counts. Repertoires were generated with immunoSEQ multiplex PCR, while TCRdb's copy carries only in-frame clones and drops some. From that table come the V and J calls and clone size; the DNA was used to work out D and trimming. The sample carries 250,000 or so clones, about 82% recorded once. Material: peripheral blood. The receptor comes from a man older than 75 with acute or convalescent COVID-19. The V and J genes are TRBV7-8 and TRBJ2-2; D is ambiguous. Written as DNA, the CDR3 is TGTGCCAGCGGAATACTTGGGCTAAACACCGGGGAGCTGTTTTTT. Its translation: CASGILGLNTGELFF.